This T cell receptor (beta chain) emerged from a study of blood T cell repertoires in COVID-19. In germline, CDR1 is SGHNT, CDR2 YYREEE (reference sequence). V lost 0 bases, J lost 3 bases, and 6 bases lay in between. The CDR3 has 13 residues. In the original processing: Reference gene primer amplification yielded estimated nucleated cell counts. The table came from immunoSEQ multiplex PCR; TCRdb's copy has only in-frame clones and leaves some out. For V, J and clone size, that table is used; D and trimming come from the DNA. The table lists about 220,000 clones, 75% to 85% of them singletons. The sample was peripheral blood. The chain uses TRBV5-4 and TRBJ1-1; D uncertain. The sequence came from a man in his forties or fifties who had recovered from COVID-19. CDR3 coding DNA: TGTGCCAGCAGCTTGGTCCAGGACACTGAAGCTTTCTTT. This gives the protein CASSLVQDTEAFF.